The 26 T cell receptor beta chains given below trace back to one sample, sequenced in a study of cytomegalovirus exposure and HLA in healthy donors. Primers: 60 Vbeta forward and 13 Jbeta reverse. Measured with immunoSEQ multiplex PCR; TCRdb has only the in-frame clones, and not every one. The sample has a few hundred thousand clones; over 75% are singletons. The material sequenced was PBMCs. The source of these receptors is a man younger than 35 in good health and CMV-seronegative.

The chain employs TRBV5-4 and TRBJ2-5, with a possible D match to TRBD2 (7 bases). The V end was cut by 3 bases, the J end by 3 bases, with 12 bases between. The CDR3 runs to 14 residues. Germline lookup yields CDR1 SGHNT and CDR2 YYREEE (reference sequence). The CDR3 DNA sequence: TGTGCCAGCAGCTGGGGGGGCGGGGAAGAGACCCAGTACTTC. It translates to CASSWGGGEETQYF.

This clone was seen only a few times. CDR3 loop: CASSLSLEQFF. Written as DNA, the CDR3 is TGTGCCAGCAGTTTAAGCCTAGAGCAGTTCTTC. The V call is TRBV28, the J call TRBJ2-1; D gene ambiguous. The germline V and J ends were trimmed by 2 bases and 10 bases, with 6 bases remaining between them. Germline V gives CDR1 MDHEN, CDR2 SYDVKM. The CDR3 is made up of 11 amino acids. The whole variable domain, filled in from reference TRBV28 and TRBJ2-1, reads DVKVTQSSRYLVKRTGEKVFLECVQDMDHENMFWYRQDPGLGLRLIYFSYDVKMKEKGDIPEGYSVSREKKERFSLILESASTNQTSMYLCASSLSLEQFFGPGTRLTVL.

V and J are TRBV27 and TRBJ2-1; 13 positions match TRBD2. V lost 5 bases and J lost 6; bases outside the gene matches: 4. The CDR3 runs 15 residues. The germline CDR1 and CDR2 sequences are MNHEY and SMNVEV (reference sequence). CDR3 nucleotide sequence: TGTGCCAGCAGTCCCGGACTAGCGGGAGCCAATGAGCAGTTCTTC. Amino acid sequence: CASSPGLAGANEQFF.

This sequence joins TRBV28 and TRBJ2-7, with TRBD1 matching 9 bases. Germline CDR1 and CDR2: MDHEN and SYDVKM. J was trimmed by 5 bases and V by 7 bases; bases with no gene match: 6. CDR3 length equals 13 residues. The CDR3 DNA reads as TGTGCCAGCATCCAGACAGGGGGGAACGAGCAGTACTTC. It codes for CASIQTGGNEQYF.

V usage is TRBV28 and J usage is TRBJ2-7; TRBD1 aligns across 8 bases. Germline CDR1 and CDR2: MDHEN and SYDVKM. The length of the CDR3 is 14 residues. V trimming: 5 bases; J trimming: 5 bases; junction bases outside the gene matches: 8. The CDR3 DNA is TGTGCCAGCAGTACCGGACAGGGATGGAACGAGCAGTACTTC. Its translation is CASSTGQGWNEQYF.

This clone was counted a few times. This rearrangement joins TRBV5-1 to TRBJ2-5; D is unclear. V shed 1 base and J shed 4 bases, with 8 bases lying between them. Germline CDR1 reads SGHRS; CDR2 reads YFSETQ. The CDR3 runs to 13 residues. CDR3: CASSLNRRETQYF. CDR3 sequence (DNA): TGCGCCAGCAGCTTGAACAGAAGAGAGACCCAGTACTTC.

J is TRBJ1-2 and V is TRBV6-6, with no clear D. Deletions cut 0 bases from V and 7 bases from J, with 9 bases between. Germline CDR1 reads MNHNY; CDR2 reads SVGAGI (reference sequence). CDR3 length: 13 residues. The CDR3, as DNA: TGTGCCAGCAGTTACTCGCCAGACTGTGGCTACACCTTC. It codes for CASSYSPDCGYTF.

The rearrangement joins TRBV19 to TRBJ2-1, with TRBD1 matching 7 bases. CDR3 length: 16 residues. Losses at the gene ends were 5 bases for V and 4 bases for J; bases not matched to a gene: 11. The germline V gene encodes CDR1 LNHDA and CDR2 SQIVND (reference sequence). CDR3 coding DNA: TGTGCCAGTAGTGGGGGTATAGGGACAGTTTACAATGAGCAGTTCTTC. Protein: CASSGGIGTVYNEQFF.

The rearrangement joins TRBV13 to TRBJ1-5; D is possibly TRBD1 (6 bases). CDR1 and CDR2 from the germline V gene are PRHDT and FYEKMQ (reference sequence). V was pared by 3 bases and J by 5 bases, with 14 bases between. The CDR3 runs 15 residues. CDR3 residues: CASSFGTRVDQPQHF. The DNA for the CDR3 is TGTGCCAGCAGCTTCGGGACAAGAGTAGATCAGCCCCAGCATTTT.

The table lists this clone with a count of one. This CDR3 reads CASSLGYGSGTDTQYF. The CDR3 region has the DNA TGCGCCAGCAGCTTGGGGTACGGTAGTGGCACAGATACGCAGTATTTT. The chain has TRBV5-1 and TRBJ2-3; no clear D gene. The V gene's germline CDR1 is SGHRS and CDR2 YFSETQ. V lost 0 bases, J lost 1 base, and 12 bases lay in between. The CDR3 is 16 amino acids.

The chain recombines TRBV7-2 with TRBJ1-1; D perhaps matches TRBD1 (6 bases). The CDR3 extends over 17 amino acids. Germline CDR1 and CDR2: SGHTA and FQGNSA. The V gene lost 3 bases and the J gene lost 1 base, with 18 bases spanning the gap. CDR3 DNA: TGTGCCAGCAGCTTGGCAGGGGAGGGGCCGCCGAACACTGAAGCTTTCTTT. Translating it yields CASSLAGEGPPNTEAFF.

The J gene is TRBJ2-1, the V gene TRBV10-1; D call uncertain. V lost 8 bases to trimming and J lost 15 bases, with 8 bases between them. CDR3 length: 8 residues. The germline V gene has CDR1 WNHNN and CDR2 SYGVQD (reference sequence). The chain's CDR3 is CASGQGFF. The CDR3 nucleotides are TGCGCCAGCGGGCAAGGGTTCTTC.

This clone was counted once. Here the CDR3 DNA reads TGCGCCAGCAGCCACAGCTCGGGAACCGGGGAGCTGTTTTTT. Translating gives CASSHSSGTGELFF. The rearrangement uses TRBV4-3 and TRBJ2-2; D is possibly TRBD2 (5 bases). Germline lookup yields CDR1 LGHNA and CDR2 YSLEER. The germline V and J ends were trimmed by 3 bases and 5 bases, with 10 bases remaining between them. This CDR3 comprises 14 residues.

The chain is built from TRBV5-5 and TRBJ1-1; D might be TRBD1 (6 bases). V lost 3 bases to trimming and J lost 2 bases, with 14 bases between them. The CDR3 totals 15 residues. CDR1 and CDR2 (germline): SGHKS, YYEKEE (reference sequence). CDR3 sequence (DNA): TGTGCCAGCAGCTCGCCGACAGGAGCCAACACTGAAGCTTTCTTT. Translation gives CASSSPTGANTEAFF.

This sequence joins TRBV19 and TRBJ2-3; D is perhaps TRBD2 (6 bases). This CDR3 spans 17 amino acids. The germline V and J ends were trimmed by 3 bases and 7 bases, with 23 bases remaining between them. CDR1 is LNHDA and CDR2 is SQIVND in the germline V gene (reference sequence). The CDR3 region is CASSMVGSSAIKNTQYF. The CDR3 nucleotides read TGTGCCAGTAGTATGGTCGGGTCTAGCGCTATCAAGAATACGCAGTATTTT.

Concerning this clone itself: Sequence at one end of the junction differs from germline and may be a read error. The chain joins TRBV7-7 to TRBJ2-2, with D possibly TRBD2 on 5 matching bases. From germline, CDR1 is SSHAT and CDR2 FNYEAQ (reference sequence). The CDR3 is made up of 15 amino acids. The CDR3 nucleotides read TGTGCTAGCAGTCTCGAAAGGACTTCCGTCGGGGAGCTGTTTTTT. This gives the protein CASSLERTSVGELFF.

The chain joins TRBV7-6 to TRBJ2-3, with D possibly TRBD2 on 5 matching bases. V was shortened by 3 bases and J by 5 bases, with 12 bases between the two germline ends. This CDR3 contains 14 residues. Germline-derived CDR1 and CDR2 are SGHVS and FNYEAQ. This chain's CDR3 is CASSFTGFKDTQYF. The CDR3 DNA reads TGTGCCAGCAGCTTCACGGGGTTTAAAGATACGCAGTATTTT.

This chain links TRBV6-6 with TRBJ2-5, with D tentatively TRBD2 (7 bases). The CDR3 extends over 16 amino acids. V was clipped by 6 bases and J by 4 bases, with 21 bases between them. CDR1 and CDR2 (germline): MNHNY, SVGAGI (reference sequence). For the CDR3, the DNA is TGTGCCAGCAGCCCCTCGAGGGGGGGGTTCGGAGAGACCCAGTACTTC. It yields the protein CASSPSRGGFGETQYF.

The rearrangement links TRBV30 to TRBJ2-1; the match to TRBD2 covers 14 bases. The CDR3 sequence is 18 residues long. The trim removed 1 base at V and 7 bases at J, leaving 12 bases unmatched. In germline, CDR1 is GTSNPN, CDR2 SVGIG (reference sequence). Here the CDR3 reads CAWSAGTSGRANWNEQFF. CDR3 nucleotide sequence: TGTGCCTGGAGTGCCGGGACTAGCGGGAGAGCAAATTGGAATGAGCAGTTCTTC.

For the CDR3, the DNA is TGTGCCATCCTGCCCACAGGGGCGAATGAAAAACTGTTTTTT. Protein sequence: CAILPTGANEKLFF. This chain joins TRBV2 and TRBJ1-4; 7 nucleotides agree with TRBD1. Germline V gene data show CDR1 as SNHLY and CDR2 as FYNNEI. Losses at the gene ends were 10 bases for V and 5 bases for J; bases not matched to a gene: 10. The CDR3 has 14 amino acids. Based on the CDR3 plus reference TRBV2 and TRBJ1-4, the full variable domain is EPEVTQTPSHQVTQMGQEVILRCVPISNHLYFYWYRQILGQKVEFLVSFYNNEISEKSEIFDDQFSVERPDGSNFTLKIRSTKLEDSAMYFCAILPTGANEKLFFGSGTQLSVL.

The chain uses TRBV27 and TRBJ2-2, with TRBD2 as a possible D gene (6 bases). Germline V CDR1 and CDR2: MNHEY, SMNVEV (reference sequence). The CDR3 runs 15 residues. Deletions cut 1 base from V and 2 bases from J, with 8 bases between. The CDR3 sequence: CASSLYSGNTGELFF. The CDR3 nucleotides read TGTGCCAGCAGTTTATATAGCGGAAACACCGGGGAGCTGTTTTTT.

The CDR3 sequence is CASSVGTGEGADTQYF. The CDR3 nucleotides are TGTGCCAGCAGCGTAGGGACAGGGGAGGGGGCAGATACGCAGTATTTT. The rearrangement links TRBV9 to TRBJ2-3; 9 nucleotides agree with TRBD1. With V trimmed by 0 bases and J by 4 bases, 6 bases remained unmatched. This CDR3 spans 16 amino acids. CDR1 and CDR2 (germline): SGDLS, YYNGEE.

This clone was detected a few times. The chain is built from TRBV7-9 and TRBJ2-7, with TRBD1 matching over 8 bases. Germline V lookup: CDR1 SEHNR, CDR2 FQNEAQ (reference sequence). The V segment lost 3 bases and the J segment 5 bases; nucleotides outside the gene matches: 15. CDR3 length: 17 residues. The CDR3 sequence: CASSFGWLGQGRHEQYF. CDR3 bases: TGTGCCAGCAGCTTTGGGTGGTTAGGACAGGGTAGACACGAGCAGTACTTC.

A remark on this clone: An end of the junction does not agree with germline; a read error may underlie this. The V gene is TRBV7-9, the J gene TRBJ1-1; 8 nucleotides agree with TRBD1. There are 15 residues in the CDR3. CDR1 and CDR2 (germline): SEHNR, FQNEAQ (reference sequence). The CDR3 sequence is CSSSLAGDRGAEAFF. CDR3 DNA sequence: TGTTCCAGCAGCTTAGCGGGAGACAGGGGAGCTGAAGCTTTCTTT.

The count of this clone is one. J is TRBJ2-1 and V is TRBV2, with a tentative D call TRBD2 (5 bases). Germline CDR1 reads SNHLY; CDR2 reads FYNNEI. CDR3 length equals 16 residues. Trimming shortened V by 5 bases and J by 2 bases, and 16 bases separated the two germline ends. CDR3 residues: CASSPRGSPTYNEQFF. CDR3 in DNA: TGTGCCAGCAGTCCAAGAGGGAGCCCGACCTACAATGAGCAGTTCTTC.

The chain couples TRBV20-1 to TRBJ2-5; D might be TRBD2 (6 bases). From germline, CDR1 is DFQATT and CDR2 SNEGSKA (reference sequence). V was clipped by 6 bases and J by 3 bases, with 8 bases between them. This CDR3 contains 11 residues. The CDR3 DNA reads TGCAGTGCGACTAGGGAAGAGACCCAGTACTTC. Protein product: CSATREETQYF.